Listed here are 19 T cell receptor beta chains from one sample, sequenced in a study of CD8+ T cells in alopecia areata. RNA, once extracted, was reverse transcribed into cDNA for use as the sequencing template. Sequencing used immunoSEQ multiplex PCR; TCRdb keeps in-frame clones, though not all of them. Here the sample spans about 99,000 clones, about 60% being singletons. Sequences were obtained from CD4+ T cells sorted from blood. These receptors were collected from a human donor in good health.

The genes are TRBV5-1 and TRBJ2-3, with D unresolved. Germline assignment: CDR1 SGHRS and CDR2 YFSETQ. Trimming took off 0 bases at V and 5 bases at J, with 13 bases between the two ends. The CDR3 is 15 amino acids. CDR3 region: CASSLGAPVRDTQYF. CDR3 DNA: TGCGCCAGCAGCTTGGGGGCCCCCGTGAGAGATACGCAGTATTTT.

This chain joins TRBV9 and TRBJ2-7, with D possibly being TRBD1 (5 bases). CDR3 length: 14 amino acids. The germline V gene has CDR1 SGDLS and CDR2 YYNGEE. Written as DNA, the CDR3 is TGTGCTGGCAGGGCTGGCGAATGGTCCTACGAGCAGTACTTC. This translates into CAGRAGEWSYEQYF.

As DNA, the CDR3 is TGTGCCAGCGCTAAGACAGCAAGCAATCAGCCCCAGCATTTT. Translation: CASAKTASNQPQHF. The chain employs TRBV6-1 and TRBJ1-5, with D tentatively TRBD1 (5 bases). V was shortened by 8 bases and J by 1 base, with 12 bases between the two germline ends. This CDR3 region has 14 residues. Germline V gives CDR1 MNHNS, CDR2 SASEGT.

The chain recombines TRBV30 with TRBJ1-6; D is uncertain. The germline V gene has CDR1 GTSNPN and CDR2 SVGIG (reference sequence). Trimming stripped 4 bases from V and 6 bases from J, with 10 bases between. This CDR3 contains 13 residues. CDR3 sequence: CAWIPQTNSPLHF. The CDR3 DNA reads TGTGCCTGGATTCCACAGACTAATTCACCCCTCCACTTT.

This clone was seen a handful of times. This sequence joins TRBV30 and TRBJ1-2; D remains ambiguous. Between the trimmed V and J ends, which lost 6 bases and 4 bases, there was a span of 15 bases. CDR1 is GTSNPN and CDR2 is SVGIG in the germline V gene (reference sequence). CDR3 length equals 13 residues. The CDR3 DNA reads TGTGCCTGTCCGACGAAGGGTAGCTATGGCTACACCTTC. This codes for CACPTKGSYGYTF.

The V and J genes are TRBV7-2 and TRBJ1-5; D is uncertain. The CDR3 is 13 residues long. The germline V gene has CDR1 SGHTA and CDR2 FQGNSA. V was cut by 5 bases and J by 9 bases, with 14 bases left in between. DNA of the CDR3: TGTGCCAGCAGCCCTGAGTACCGGGGGCCCCAGCATTTT. Translation: CASSPEYRGPQHF.

The CDR3 bases are TGTGCCAGCAGTAAACCCGGGACAGCCCCCTACGAGCAGTACTTC. Its translation is CASSKPGTAPYEQYF. The genes are TRBV6-1 and TRBJ2-7; TRBD1 aligns across 7 bases. The CDR3 is made up of 15 amino acids. CDR1 and CDR2 from the germline V gene are MNHNS and SASEGT. Trimming took 5 bases from V and 2 from J; bases not matched to a gene: 9.

This rearrangement joins TRBV5-6 to TRBJ1-5; perhaps TRBD1 as D (5 bases). The CDR3 spans 18 residues. V was clipped by 3 bases and J by 2 bases, with 21 bases between them. Germline CDR1 is SGHDT and CDR2 is YYEEEE. The CDR3 sequence: CASSSPGTEEKGNQPQHF. The CDR3 DNA sequence: TGTGCCAGCAGCTCCCCGGGGACCGAGGAAAAAGGCAATCAGCCCCAGCATTTT.

Comment on this clone: The same CDR3 can be traced to other DNA sequences in this sample. The gene calls are TRBV29-1 and TRBJ2-3, with 7 bases identical to TRBD2. CDR3 length: 14 residues. Germline CDR1 and CDR2: SQVTM and ANQGSEA. V dropped 5 bases and J dropped 3; count of bases not matched to a gene: 8. CDR3 sequence: CSVSGQGGTDTQYF. CDR3 nucleotide sequence: TGCAGCGTTTCTGGGCAGGGAGGGACAGATACGCAGTATTTT.

V and J are TRBV2 and TRBJ2-4; unclear D gene. Trimming shortened V by 1 base and J by 7 bases, and 5 bases separated the two germline ends. The CDR3 is 12 residues long. Germline lookup yields CDR1 SNHLY and CDR2 FYNNEI. CDR3 sequence reads: CASSEGANIQYF. In DNA, the CDR3 is TGTGCCAGCAGTGAAGGAGCGAACATTCAGTACTTC.

The DNA for the CDR3 is TGTGCCTGGAGTGTAGTGGGGGAAAGTCAGCCCCAGCATTTT. It is translated as CAWSVVGESQPQHF. V gene TRBV30 combines with J gene TRBJ1-5, with D perhaps matching TRBD1 (5 bases). V lost 0 bases to trimming and J lost 6 bases, with 12 bases between them. CDR3 length equals 14 residues. Per the germline V gene, CDR1 is GTSNPN and CDR2 is SVGIG (reference sequence).

The chain employs TRBV5-6 and TRBJ2-5; 9 bases line up with TRBD2. The germline CDR1 and CDR2 sequences are SGHDT and YYEEEE. Germline trimming cut 2 bases from V and 4 bases from J; bases unmatched to any gene: 6. This CDR3 comprises 15 residues. The DNA for the CDR3 is TGTGCCAGCAGCTTTTGGGGACTAGCCGCAGAGACCCAGTACTTC. It is translated as CASSFWGLAAETQYF.

This clone was observed at least ten times. The genes are TRBV4-2 and TRBJ2-2; D gene ambiguous. The CDR3 runs 12 residues. CDR1 is LGHNA and CDR2 is YNFKEQ in the germline V gene. Trimming shortened V by 0 bases and J by 6 bases, and 2 bases separated the two germline ends. The CDR3 DNA reads TGTGCCAGCAGCCAAGAGGCCGGGGAGCTGTTTTTT. This gives the protein CASSQEAGELFF.

V and J are TRBV10-3 and TRBJ2-7; 10 bases map to TRBD1. Germline V gene sequence: CDR1 ENHRY, CDR2 SYGVKD. V dropped 7 bases and J dropped 2; count of bases not matched to a gene: 8. The CDR3 covers 15 residues. The DNA of the CDR3 is TGTGCCATCACCGAGGGGACAGGGGCGACCTACGAGCAGTACTTC. Its translation: CAITEGTGATYEQYF.

In its sample, this clone was seen a few times. This chain links TRBV18 with TRBJ2-4; D not resolved. The V end lost 6 bases, the J end lost 8 bases, and 14 bases lay between the germline ends. This CDR3 has 13 residues. Germline V gene data show CDR1 as KGHSH and CDR2 as LQKENI. This CDR3 reads CASSAGVWDIQYF. The CDR3 bases are TGTGCCAGCTCTGCAGGAGTTTGGGACATTCAGTACTTC.

J is TRBJ2-5 and V is TRBV6-6; TRBD2 matches 9 bases. The germline V gene has CDR1 MNHNY and CDR2 SVGAGI (reference sequence). The CDR3 is 16 amino acids. Trimming removed 2 bases from V and 2 bases from J; junction bases left unmatched: 6. The CDR3 nucleotides are TGTGCCAGCAGTTACCACCGACTAGCGGTGCAAGAGACCCAGTACTTC. This gives the protein CASSYHRLAVQETQYF.

This clone has a handful of counts. V gene TRBV18 combines with J gene TRBJ2-7, with D perhaps TRBD1 (6 bases). The CDR3 is 13 residues long. The V end was cut by 8 bases, the J end by 1 base, with 12 bases between. The V gene's germline CDR1 is KGHSH and CDR2 LQKENI. CDR3 nucleotides: TGTGCCAGCGAACAACAGGGTTCCTACGAGCAGTACTTC. It specifies CASEQQGSYEQYF.

J is TRBJ1-5 and V is TRBV15, with D unresolved. This CDR3 region has 13 residues. Germline CDR1 LNHNV, CDR2 YYDKDF (reference sequence). The ends were cut back, 0 bases at V and 6 bases at J, with 6 bases in the middle. The CDR3 DNA follows: TGTGCCACCAGCAGAGATCAGCGTCAGCCCCAGCATTTT. This codes for CATSRDQRQPQHF.

For the CDR3, the DNA is TGTGCCAGCAGGCTCGGGACAGCAAACACTGAAGCTTTCTTT. It specifies CASRLGTANTEAFF. The chain combines TRBV2 with TRBJ1-1, with 7 bases fitting TRBD1. With V trimmed by 6 bases and J by 2 bases, 6 bases remained unmatched. Germline assignment: CDR1 SNHLY and CDR2 FYNNEI. The CDR3 runs 14 residues.